These 30 T cell receptor beta chains came from one sample sequenced in a study of T cell responses to AZD1222 COVID-19 vaccine. The data were produced by immunoSEQ multiplex PCR, yet TCRdb's version contains in-frame clones alone and is incomplete. The sample has 80,000 to 95,000 clones, roughly 86% seen once; the top ten hold 6.9%. The sequences come from peripheral blood, collected 28 days after the second AZD1222 dose. Receptor source: an adult who received the AZD1222 COVID-19 vaccine.

This clone was detected only a few times. The genes are TRBV18 and TRBJ1-5; no clear D gene. The CDR3 is 15 amino acids. V was cut by 8 bases and J by 0 bases, with 14 bases left in between. The germline CDR1 and CDR2 sequences are KGHSH and LQKENI. The CDR3 here is CASRENTNSNQPQHF. The CDR3 DNA follows: TGTGCCAGCCGAGAGAATACCAATAGCAATCAGCCCCAGCATTTT.

V and J are TRBV15 and TRBJ2-2, with D hard to call. Trimming removed 3 bases from V and 4 bases from J, with 3 bases in between. The CDR3 is made up of 12 amino acids. Germline lookup yields CDR1 LNHNV and CDR2 YYDKDF (reference sequence). The CDR3 coding sequence is TGTGCCACCAGCAGTTTCACCGGGGAGCTGTTTTTT. It encodes CATSSFTGELFF.

The chain joins TRBV18 to TRBJ1-2; D not resolved. This CDR3 is 16 amino acids long. Germline V lookup: CDR1 KGHSH, CDR2 LQKENI. V lost 2 bases, J lost 3 bases, and 16 bases lay in between. CDR3 amino acids: CASSPSGGFRDYGYTF. The CDR3 nucleotides are TGTGCCAGCTCACCATCAGGAGGGTTTCGGGACTATGGCTACACCTTC. Based on the CDR3 plus reference TRBV18 and TRBJ1-2, the full variable domain is NAGVMQNPRHLVRRRGQEARLRCSPMKGHSHVYWYRQLPEEGLKFMVYLQKENIIDESGMPKERFSAEFPKEGPSILRIQQVVRGDSAAYFCASSPSGGFRDYGYTFGSGTRLTVV.

CDR3 coding DNA: TGTGCCAGCAGACGGACTAGCGGGAGAACAGATACGCAGTATTTT. Encoded protein: CASRRTSGRTDTQYF. The chain joins TRBV11-2 to TRBJ2-3, with TRBD2 matching over 13 bases. The CDR3 runs 15 residues. V was pared by 6 bases and J by 3 bases, with 3 bases of the junction left unmatched. Per the germline V gene, CDR1 is SGHAT and CDR2 is FQNNGV.

This chain joins TRBV18 and TRBJ2-7; unclear D gene. The CDR3 sequence is 13 residues long. CDR1 KGHSH and CDR2 LQKENI come from the germline V gene. V was clipped by 8 bases and J by 4 bases, with 15 bases between them. The CDR3: CASKRTQAYEQYF. In DNA form, the CDR3 reads TGTGCCAGCAAAAGGACCCAGGCTTACGAGCAGTACTTC.

V is TRBV28 and J is TRBJ1-5, with a weak D call TRBD1 (6 bases). Germline assignment: CDR1 MDHEN and CDR2 SYDVKM. V shed 5 bases and J shed 2 bases, with 10 bases lying between them. This CDR3 has 14 residues. The CDR3 loop is CASSPGQRNQPQHF. In DNA, the CDR3 is TGTGCCAGCAGTCCAGGACAGCGCAATCAGCCCCAGCATTTT.

The genes are TRBV12-2 and TRBJ1-6; TRBD1 reflects the table's D call only, with no check against the DNA. TRBV12-2 is labeled a pseudogene. The CDR3 has 17 residues. The CDR3 DNA reads TGTGCAAGTCGCTTAGTCCCCGGACAGAAGGCCAATTCACCCCTCCACTTT. Protein: CASRLVPGQKANSPLHF.

The chain carries TRBV30 and TRBJ1-1; D might be TRBD1 (6 bases). The CDR3 consists of 14 residues. Trimming took off 0 bases at V and 5 bases at J, with 13 bases between the two ends. Germline V gene lookup returns CDR1 GTSNPN and CDR2 SVGIG (reference sequence). CDR3 sequence (DNA): TGTGCCTGGAGTGTAAGGACAGCAAGAACTGAAGCTTTCTTT. The encoded protein is CAWSVRTARTEAFF. Using reference TRBV30 and TRBJ1-1 for the parts outside the CDR3, the full variable domain is SQTIHQWPATLVQPVGSPLSLECTVEGTSNPNLYWYRQAAGRGLQLLFYSVGIGQISSEVPQNLSASRPQDRQFILSSKKLLLSDSGFYLCAWSVRTARTEAFFGQGTRLTVV.

V gene TRBV19 combines with J gene TRBJ1-4; no clear D gene. V lost 10 bases and J lost 0, with 18 bases in between. CDR1 and CDR2 from the germline V gene are LNHDA and SQIVND (reference sequence). The length of the CDR3 is 16 residues. The CDR3 DNA follows: TGTGCCACGACTTCCCTTGCGAGCCCAACTAATGAAAAACTGTTTTTT. It is translated as CATTSLASPTNEKLFF.

The V gene is TRBV6-2 or TRBV6-3, the J gene TRBJ2-1; 7 nucleotides line up with TRBD2. J was trimmed by 8 bases and V by 2 bases; bases with no gene match: 9. CDR1 is MNHEY and CDR2 is SVGEGT in the germline V gene. The CDR3 has 15 amino acids. The CDR3 bases are TGTGCCAGCAGTTACGGGACTAATGTACCCGATGAGCAGTTCTTC. It encodes CASSYGTNVPDEQFF.

This sequence joins TRBV14 and TRBJ1-3; D not certain. The CDR3 extends over 15 amino acids. V lost 0 bases, J lost 4 bases, and 10 bases lay in between. Germline CDR1 and CDR2: SGHDN and FVKESK. The CDR3 loop is CASSQDRFVGNTIYF. Here the CDR3 DNA reads TGTGCCAGCAGCCAAGATCGTTTTGTAGGAAACACCATATATTTT.

The V call is TRBV6-4, the J call TRBJ2-2; TRBD1 might be the D (5 bases). V lost 4 bases and J 5 bases, leaving 8 bases between the germline ends. CDR3 length: 13 amino acids. Germline CDR1 reads MRHNA; CDR2 reads SNTAGT. The CDR3 nucleotides read TGTGCCAGCAGTGGCAGGGAAACCGGGGAGCTGTTTTTT. It is translated as CASSGRETGELFF.

This chain uses TRBV2 with TRBJ1-5, with D perhaps TRBD1 (6 bases). The germline V and J ends were trimmed by 4 bases and 9 bases, with 13 bases remaining between them. CDR3 size: 13 residues. Germline V gives CDR1 SNHLY, CDR2 FYNNEI. The CDR3: CASSGGTLTPQHF. CDR3 bases: TGTGCCAGCAGTGGCGGGACACTCACGCCCCAGCATTTT. Full variable domain (missing parts from reference TRBV2 and TRBJ1-5): EPEVTQTPSHQVTQMGQEVILRCVPISNHLYFYWYRQILGQKVEFLVSFYNNEISEKSEIFDDQFSVERPDGSNFTLKIRSTKLEDSAMYFCASSGGTLTPQHFGDGTRLSIL.

The V and J genes are TRBV6-5 and TRBJ1-3; no definite D call. From germline, CDR1 is MNHEY and CDR2 SVGAGI. The CDR3 consists of 12 residues. Between the trimmed V and J ends, which lost 6 bases and 4 bases, there was a span of 7 bases. CDR3 sequence: CASRQQGNTIYF. CDR3 DNA: TGTGCCAGCAGACAACAGGGAAACACCATATATTTT.

The chain employs TRBV11-3 and TRBJ2-2; D is unclear. CDR1 and CDR2 (germline): SGHNT, YENEEA. The CDR3 has 13 amino acids. Trimming took off 6 bases at V and 4 bases at J, with 9 bases between the two ends. The CDR3 nucleotides are TGTGCCAGCAGAGACATGACCACCGGGGAGCTGTTTTTT. This gives the protein CASRDMTTGELFF.

This sequence joins TRBV3-1 (or the pseudogene TRBV3-2) and TRBJ2-5; TRBD2 agrees at 8 bases. This CDR3 has 14 amino acids. Germline CDR1 LGHDT, CDR2 YNNKEL (reference sequence). Trimming at V came to 4 bases and at J to 3 bases, leaving 4 bases not matched to a gene. The CDR3 sequence is CASSPGLDKETQYF. CDR3 sequence (DNA): TGTGCCAGCAGCCCGGGACTAGATAAAGAGACCCAGTACTTC.

This sequence joins TRBV13 and TRBJ1-3; D uncertain. Trimming removed 2 bases at V and 0 bases at J, with 2 bases between. The germline gives CDR1 PRHDT, CDR2 FYEKMQ (reference sequence). The CDR3 has 13 residues. CDR3: CASSLYSGNTIYF. The CDR3 region has the DNA TGTGCCAGCAGCTTATACTCTGGAAACACCATATATTTT.

The J gene is TRBJ2-7, the V gene TRBV5-1, with TRBD2 as a possible D gene (6 bases). The CDR3 is 13 amino acids. The V gene lost 4 bases and the J gene lost 3 bases, with 11 bases spanning the gap. The germline CDR1 and CDR2 sequences are SGHRS and YFSETQ. CDR3 region: CASSRDFSYEQYF. The CDR3 bases are TGCGCCAGCAGCCGGGACTTCAGCTACGAGCAGTACTTC.

The rearrangement links TRBV19 to TRBJ1-1; perhaps TRBD1 as D (5 bases). V lost 7 bases, J lost 2 bases, and 11 bases lay in between. CDR3 length: 13 amino acids. Per the germline V gene, CDR1 is LNHDA and CDR2 is SQIVND (reference sequence). CDR3 in amino acids: CASNQGRNTEAFF. For the CDR3, the DNA is TGTGCCAGTAATCAGGGTCGAAACACTGAAGCTTTCTTT.

The chain is built from TRBV2 and TRBJ2-1, with 7 bases fitting TRBD1. Trimming removed 5 bases from V and 8 bases from J; junction bases left unmatched: 3. Germline CDR1 is SNHLY and CDR2 is FYNNEI. The length of the CDR3 is 12 residues. The CDR3 bases are TGTGCCAGCAGTAGAGACAGGGATGAGCAGTTCTTC. It codes for CASSRDRDEQFF.

The chain joins TRBV14 to TRBJ1-2; D perhaps matches TRBD1 (5 bases). The V gene's germline CDR1 is SGHDN and CDR2 FVKESK. The V gene lost 4 bases and the J gene lost 4 bases, with 7 bases spanning the gap. The CDR3 covers 12 residues. CDR3 DNA sequence: TGTGCCAGCAGCCCAGGGACCTATGGCTACACCTTC. It specifies CASSPGTYGYTF.

A single count supports this clone. The sample has other DNA sequences that encode this CDR3 too. The chain has TRBV5-1 and TRBJ1-3; D is unclear. With 0 bases removed from V and 1 base from J, the gap between germline ends came to 5 bases. This CDR3 region has 14 residues. From germline, CDR1 is SGHRS and CDR2 YFSETQ. CDR3 loop: CASSLAASGNTIYF. Here the CDR3 DNA reads TGCGCCAGCAGCTTGGCCGCTTCTGGAAACACCATATATTTT.

The gene calls are TRBV27 and TRBJ2-7; either TRBD1 or TRBD2 may supply D (5 bases each). Germline CDR1 and CDR2: MNHEY and SMNVEV (reference sequence). Trimming pared 3 bases from V and 4 bases from J, leaving 37 bases between. The CDR3 extends over 22 amino acids. The CDR3 coding sequence is TGTGCCAGCAGTTTCCTCGGCGGGCCCGGCGGACGGACTGGGGCGGCCGGATACGAGCAGTACTTC. Protein product: CASSFLGGPGGRTGAAGYEQYF.

The J gene is TRBJ1-3, the V gene TRBV6-5, with TRBD1 identical over 9 bases. Germline loops: CDR1 MNHEY, CDR2 SVGAGI. J was trimmed by 4 bases and V by 6 bases; bases with no gene match: 4. The CDR3 covers 14 residues. The CDR3 DNA is TGTGCCAGCAGGACAGGGGGTACAGGAAACACCATATATTTT. As protein: CASRTGGTGNTIYF.

The chain is built from TRBV6-4 and TRBJ2-3; D gene ambiguous. The CDR3 consists of 18 residues. Trimming shortened V by 2 bases and J by 5 bases, and 23 bases separated the two germline ends. CDR1 is MRHNA and CDR2 is SNTAGT in the germline V gene. The CDR3 region is CASSDLIPSEIDIDTQYF. CDR3 coding DNA: TGTGCCAGCAGTGACCTAATACCCTCAGAAATCGACATAGATACGCAGTATTTT.

V is TRBV4-1 and J is TRBJ1-5; possible D gene TRBD1, 5 bases. Trimming left V 1 base short and J 5 bases short, with 6 bases between. Germline CDR1 MGHRA, CDR2 YSYEKL. The CDR3 is made up of 13 amino acids. In DNA form, the CDR3 reads TGCGCCAGCAGCCAAGCGGGGGATCAGCCCCAGCATTTT. The encoded protein is CASSQAGDQPQHF.

This clone came up once. The chain carries TRBV7-3 and TRBJ1-2, with a weak D call TRBD1 (5 bases). The V end was cut by 5 bases, the J end by 8 bases, with 18 bases between. The CDR3 extends over 14 amino acids. Germline lookup yields CDR1 SGHTA and CDR2 FQGTGA. The CDR3 loop is CASSLTGTAIGYTF. The DNA of the CDR3 is TGTGCCAGCAGCCTTACCGGGACGGCTATCGGCTACACCTTC.

J is TRBJ1-4 and V is TRBV21-1. TRBV21-1 is a listed pseudogene. This CDR3 is built from 15 residues. The CDR3 nucleotides read TGTGCCAGTAAGCAACGACGGGAGAGGTGTGAAAAACTGTTTTTT. Translated, it gives CASKQRRERCEKLFF.

The chain uses TRBV24-1 and TRBJ2-1; 7 nucleotides agree with TRBD2. The germline CDR1 and CDR2 sequences are KGHDR and SFDVKD. The CDR3 length is 14 residues. Losses at the gene ends were 3 bases for V and 7 bases for J; bases not matched to a gene: 5. The CDR3 DNA reads TGTGCCACCAGTGATCAACCGGGACTAAATGAGCAGTTCTTC. It translates to CATSDQPGLNEQFF.

The genes are TRBV3-1 (or the pseudogene TRBV3-2) and TRBJ2-3, with 12 bases that match TRBD2. V trimming: 0 bases; J trimming: 9 bases; junction bases outside the gene matches: 10. Germline CDR1 is LGHDT and CDR2 is YNNKEL (reference sequence). The CDR3 runs 17 residues. CDR3 nucleotides: TGTGCCAGCAGCCAAGATCTAGCGGGAGGGCCGCTGGGCACGCAGTATTTT. Translation gives CASSQDLAGGPLGTQYF.